This T cell receptor (beta chain) derives from a study of blood T cell repertoires in COVID-19. Study-level information: Researchers got acute and convalescent COVID-19 samples from the United States, Italy and Spain. T cells, B-cell-depleted T cells, or PBMCs provided the cDNA or gDNA that served as material.

In the original processing: How many nucleated cells were present was estimated from reference gene primer amplification. Measured with immunoSEQ multiplex PCR; TCRdb has only the in-frame clones, and not every one. V and J calls and clone size are given by that table; D and trimming were obtained from the DNA. The sample lists roughly 200,000 clones, 80% to 85% seen once, with 15% to 20% in the top ten. With V trimmed by 0 bases and J by 8 bases, 8 bases remained unmatched. This CDR3 is built from 16 residues. Germline lookup yields CDR1 MNHEY and CDR2 SVGAGI. This sequence originates from a woman aged 80 or older with active or convalescent COVID-19. The chain links TRBV6-5 to TRBJ2-1; 9 nucleotides agree with TRBD2. Sequenced input: peripheral blood. The CDR3 region has the DNA TGTGCCAGCAGTTACTCGTTCGCGGGAGGGCACTATGAGCAGTTCTTC. Translated, it gives CASSYSFAGGHYEQFF.